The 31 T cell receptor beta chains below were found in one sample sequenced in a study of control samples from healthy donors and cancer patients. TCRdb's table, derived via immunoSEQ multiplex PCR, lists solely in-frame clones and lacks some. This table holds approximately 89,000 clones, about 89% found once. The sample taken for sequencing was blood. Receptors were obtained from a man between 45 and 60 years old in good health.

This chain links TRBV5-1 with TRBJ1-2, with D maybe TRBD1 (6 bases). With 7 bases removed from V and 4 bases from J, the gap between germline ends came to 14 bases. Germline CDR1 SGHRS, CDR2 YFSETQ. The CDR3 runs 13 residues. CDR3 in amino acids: CASGNRDLYGYTF. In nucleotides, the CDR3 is TGCGCCAGCGGCAACAGGGACCTCTATGGCTACACCTTC.

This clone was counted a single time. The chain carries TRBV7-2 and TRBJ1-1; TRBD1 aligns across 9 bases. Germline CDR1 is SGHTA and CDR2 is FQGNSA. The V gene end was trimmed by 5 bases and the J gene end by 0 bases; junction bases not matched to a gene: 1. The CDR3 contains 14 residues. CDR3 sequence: CASSRQGVNTEAFF. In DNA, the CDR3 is TGTGCCAGCAGCAGACAGGGGGTGAACACTGAAGCTTTCTTT.

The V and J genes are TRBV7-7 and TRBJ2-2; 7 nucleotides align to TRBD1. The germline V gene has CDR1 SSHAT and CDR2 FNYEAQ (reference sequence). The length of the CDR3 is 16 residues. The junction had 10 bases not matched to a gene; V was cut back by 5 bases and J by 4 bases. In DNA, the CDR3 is TGTGCCAGCAGCCCCCAGGCAGGGGGAGTCACCGGGGAGCTGTTTTTT. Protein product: CASSPQAGGVTGELFF.

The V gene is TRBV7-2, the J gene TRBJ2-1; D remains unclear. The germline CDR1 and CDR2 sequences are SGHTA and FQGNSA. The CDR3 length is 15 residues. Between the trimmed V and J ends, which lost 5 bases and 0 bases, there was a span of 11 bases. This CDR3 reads CASSAGRSSYNEQFF. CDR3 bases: TGTGCCAGCAGCGCCGGACGGAGCTCCTACAATGAGCAGTTCTTC.

CDR3 loop: CASSYWETQYF. CDR3 coding DNA: TGTGCCAGCAGTTACTGGGAGACCCAGTACTTC. The genes are TRBV6-2 or TRBV6-3 and TRBJ2-5; D gene unclear. The ends were cut back, 1 base at V and 5 bases at J, with 2 bases in the middle. Per germline, CDR1 MNHEY and CDR2 SVGEGT. The CDR3 is 11 residues long.

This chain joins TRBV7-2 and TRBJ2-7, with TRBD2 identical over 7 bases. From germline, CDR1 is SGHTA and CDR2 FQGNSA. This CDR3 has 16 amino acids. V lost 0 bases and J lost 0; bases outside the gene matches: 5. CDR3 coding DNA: TGTGCCAGCAGCTTAGCGGCCCAGCGGGACTCCTACGAGCAGTACTTC. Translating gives CASSLAAQRDSYEQYF.

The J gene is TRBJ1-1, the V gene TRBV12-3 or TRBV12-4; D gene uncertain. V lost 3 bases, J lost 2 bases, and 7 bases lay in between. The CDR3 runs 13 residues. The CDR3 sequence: CASSFGRNTEAFF. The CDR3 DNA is TGTGCCAGCAGTTTCGGCAGAAACACTGAAGCTTTCTTT.

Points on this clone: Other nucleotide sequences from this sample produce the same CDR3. CDR3 region: CASRDSGANVLTF. The CDR3 coding sequence is TGTGCCAGCAGAGATTCGGGGGCCAACGTCCTGACTTTC. This chain uses TRBV7-2 with TRBJ2-6; D is uncertain. V gave up 6 bases and J gave up 4 bases, with 7 bases separating them. The CDR3 spans 13 residues. Germline CDR1 reads SGHTA; CDR2 reads FQGNSA.

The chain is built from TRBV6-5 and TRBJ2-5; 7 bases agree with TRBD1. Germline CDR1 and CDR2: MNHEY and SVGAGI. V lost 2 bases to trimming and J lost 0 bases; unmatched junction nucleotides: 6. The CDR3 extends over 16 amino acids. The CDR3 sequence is CASSYPTGPNQETQYF. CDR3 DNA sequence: TGTGCCAGCAGTTACCCGACAGGGCCCAACCAAGAGACCCAGTACTTC.

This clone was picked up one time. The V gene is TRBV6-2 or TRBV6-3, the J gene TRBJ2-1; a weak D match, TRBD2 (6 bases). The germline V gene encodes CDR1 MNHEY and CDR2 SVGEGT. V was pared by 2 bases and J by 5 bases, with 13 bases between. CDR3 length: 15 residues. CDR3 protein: CASSYTGTGHNEQFF. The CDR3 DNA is TGTGCCAGCAGTTACACCGGGACTGGACACAATGAGCAGTTCTTC.

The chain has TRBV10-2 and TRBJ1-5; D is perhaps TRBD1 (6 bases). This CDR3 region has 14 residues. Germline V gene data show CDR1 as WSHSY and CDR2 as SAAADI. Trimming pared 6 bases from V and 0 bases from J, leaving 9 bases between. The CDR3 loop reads CASRGDNSNQPQHF. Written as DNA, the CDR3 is TGCGCCAGCAGAGGGGACAATAGCAATCAGCCCCAGCATTTT.

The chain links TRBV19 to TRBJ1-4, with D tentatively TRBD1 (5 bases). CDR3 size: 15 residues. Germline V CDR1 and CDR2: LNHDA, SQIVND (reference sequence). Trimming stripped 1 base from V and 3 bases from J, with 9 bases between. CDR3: CASSIGPGPNEKLFF. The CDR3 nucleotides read TGTGCCAGTAGTATAGGTCCAGGGCCTAATGAAAAACTGTTTTTT.

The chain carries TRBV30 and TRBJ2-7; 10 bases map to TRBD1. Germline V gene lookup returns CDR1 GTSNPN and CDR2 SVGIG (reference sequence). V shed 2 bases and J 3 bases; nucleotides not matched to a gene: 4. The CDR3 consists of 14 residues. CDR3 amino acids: CAWSPGTGDYEQYF. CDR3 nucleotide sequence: TGTGCCTGGAGTCCCGGGACAGGGGACTACGAGCAGTACTTC. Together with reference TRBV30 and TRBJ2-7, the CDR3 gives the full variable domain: SQTIHQWPATLVQPVGSPLSLECTVEGTSNPNLYWYRQAAGRGLQLLFYSVGIGQISSEVPQNLSASRPQDRQFILSSKKLLLSDSGFYLCAWSPGTGDYEQYFGPGTRLTVT.

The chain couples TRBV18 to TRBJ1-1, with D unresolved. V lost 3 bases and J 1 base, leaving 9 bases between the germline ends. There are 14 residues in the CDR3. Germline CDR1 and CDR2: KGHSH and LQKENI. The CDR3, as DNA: TGTGCCAGCTCACCTCCCGACACGAACACTGAAGCTTTCTTT. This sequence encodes CASSPPDTNTEAFF.

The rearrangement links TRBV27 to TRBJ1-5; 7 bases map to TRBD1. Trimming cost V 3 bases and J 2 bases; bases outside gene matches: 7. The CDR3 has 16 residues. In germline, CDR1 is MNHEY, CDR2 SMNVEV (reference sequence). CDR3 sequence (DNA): TGTGCCAGCAGTTTGGGAGGGGGCGTGGGCAATCAGCCCCAGCATTTT. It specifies CASSLGGGVGNQPQHF.

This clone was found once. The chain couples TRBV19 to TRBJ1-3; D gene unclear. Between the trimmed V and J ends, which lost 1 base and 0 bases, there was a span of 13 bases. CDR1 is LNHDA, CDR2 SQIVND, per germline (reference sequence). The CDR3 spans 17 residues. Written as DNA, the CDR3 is TGTGCCAGTAGTATAGGCGGTGGTGGGAGCTCTGGAAACACCATATATTTT. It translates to CASSIGGGGSSGNTIYF.

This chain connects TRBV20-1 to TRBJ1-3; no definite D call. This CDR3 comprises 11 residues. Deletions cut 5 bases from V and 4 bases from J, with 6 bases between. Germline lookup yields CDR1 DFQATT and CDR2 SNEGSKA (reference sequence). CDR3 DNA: TGCAGTGCTCCGCAGGGAAACACCATATATTTT. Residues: CSAPQGNTIYF.

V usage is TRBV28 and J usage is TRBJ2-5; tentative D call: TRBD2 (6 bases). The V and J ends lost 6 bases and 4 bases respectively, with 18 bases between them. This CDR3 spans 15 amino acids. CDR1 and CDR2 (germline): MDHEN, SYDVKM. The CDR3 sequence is CASSPDGGMRETQYF. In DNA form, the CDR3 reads TGTGCCAGCAGCCCGGATGGCGGGATGAGAGAGACCCAGTACTTC. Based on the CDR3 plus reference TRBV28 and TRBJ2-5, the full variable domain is DVKVTQSSRYLVKRTGEKVFLECVQDMDHENMFWYRQDPGLGLRLIYFSYDVKMKEKGDIPEGYSVSREKKERFSLILESASTNQTSMYLCASSPDGGMRETQYFGPGTRLLVL.

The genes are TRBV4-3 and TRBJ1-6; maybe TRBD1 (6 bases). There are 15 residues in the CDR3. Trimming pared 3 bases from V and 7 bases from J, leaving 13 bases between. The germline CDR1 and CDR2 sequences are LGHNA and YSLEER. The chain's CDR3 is CASSQQSQGNSPLHF. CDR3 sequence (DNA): TGCGCCAGCAGCCAGCAGAGTCAGGGGAATTCACCCCTCCACTTT.

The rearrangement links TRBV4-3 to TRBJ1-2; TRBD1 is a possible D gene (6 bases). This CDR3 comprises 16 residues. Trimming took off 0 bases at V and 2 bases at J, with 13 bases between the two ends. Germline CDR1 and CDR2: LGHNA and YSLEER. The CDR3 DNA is TGCGCCAGCAGCCAAGAAGACACAGGGCGGAACTATGGCTACACCTTC. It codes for CASSQEDTGRNYGYTF.

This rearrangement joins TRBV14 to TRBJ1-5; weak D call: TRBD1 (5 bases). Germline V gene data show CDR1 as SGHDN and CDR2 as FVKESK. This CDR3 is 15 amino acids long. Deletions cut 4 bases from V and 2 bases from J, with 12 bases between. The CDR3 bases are TGTGCCAGCAGCCCGGCGGGGGTCGGCAATCAGCCCCAGCATTTT. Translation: CASSPAGVGNQPQHF.

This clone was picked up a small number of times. This chain's CDR3 is CASRLEADREGHEQYV. CDR3 bases: TGTGCAAGTCGCTTAGAGGCCGACAGGGAGGGGCACGAGCAGTACGTC. The chain combines TRBV12-2 with TRBJ2-7. TRBV12-2 is an annotated pseudogene. The CDR3 sequence is 16 residues long.

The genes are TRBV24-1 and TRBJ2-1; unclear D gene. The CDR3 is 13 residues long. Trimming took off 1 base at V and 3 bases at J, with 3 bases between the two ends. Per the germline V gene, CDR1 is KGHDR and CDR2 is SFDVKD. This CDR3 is CATSDFHYNEQFF. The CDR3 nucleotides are TGTGCCACCAGTGATTTCCACTACAATGAGCAGTTCTTC.

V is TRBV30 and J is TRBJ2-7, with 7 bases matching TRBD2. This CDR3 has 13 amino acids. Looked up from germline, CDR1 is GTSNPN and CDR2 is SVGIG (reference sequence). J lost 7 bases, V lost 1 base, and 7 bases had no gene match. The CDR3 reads CAWSGGLEGEQYF. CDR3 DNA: TGTGCCTGGAGTGGAGGACTAGAGGGGGAGCAGTACTTC.

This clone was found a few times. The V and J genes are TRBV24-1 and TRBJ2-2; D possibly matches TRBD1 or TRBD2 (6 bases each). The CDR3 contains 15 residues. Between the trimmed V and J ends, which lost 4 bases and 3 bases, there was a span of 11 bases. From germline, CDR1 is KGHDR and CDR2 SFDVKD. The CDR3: CATSEAGQDTGELFF. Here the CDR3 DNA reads TGTGCCACCAGTGAGGCGGGACAAGACACCGGGGAGCTGTTTTTT.

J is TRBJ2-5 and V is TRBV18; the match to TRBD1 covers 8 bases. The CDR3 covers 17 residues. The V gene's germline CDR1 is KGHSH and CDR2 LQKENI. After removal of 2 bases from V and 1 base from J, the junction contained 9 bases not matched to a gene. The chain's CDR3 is CASSPFGQGSGQETQYF. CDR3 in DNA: TGTGCCAGCTCACCATTTGGACAGGGCAGCGGCCAAGAGACCCAGTACTTC.

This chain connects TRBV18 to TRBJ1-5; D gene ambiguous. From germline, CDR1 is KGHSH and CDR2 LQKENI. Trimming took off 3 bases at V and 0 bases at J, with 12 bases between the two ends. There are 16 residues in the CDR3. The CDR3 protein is CASSPEGVYSNQPQHF. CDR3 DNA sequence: TGTGCCAGCTCACCGGAAGGAGTTTATAGCAATCAGCCCCAGCATTTT.

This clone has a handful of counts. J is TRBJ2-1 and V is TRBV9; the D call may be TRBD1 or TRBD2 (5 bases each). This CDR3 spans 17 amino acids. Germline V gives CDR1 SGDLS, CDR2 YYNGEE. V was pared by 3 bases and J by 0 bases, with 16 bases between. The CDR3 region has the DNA TGTGCCAGCAGCGCTGGGATGGGGGTTTCCTCCTACAATGAGCAGTTCTTC. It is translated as CASSAGMGVSSYNEQFF.

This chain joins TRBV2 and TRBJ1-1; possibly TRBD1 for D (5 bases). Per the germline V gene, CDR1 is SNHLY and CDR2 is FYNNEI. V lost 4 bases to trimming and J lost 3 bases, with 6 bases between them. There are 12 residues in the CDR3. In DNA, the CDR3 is TGTGCCAGCAGTGTAGGGGACACTGAAGCTTTCTTT. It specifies CASSVGDTEAFF.

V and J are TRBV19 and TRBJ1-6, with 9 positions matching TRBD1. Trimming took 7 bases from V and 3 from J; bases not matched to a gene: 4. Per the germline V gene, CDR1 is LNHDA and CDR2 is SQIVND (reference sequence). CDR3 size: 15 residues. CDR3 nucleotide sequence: TGTGCCAGTATGGACAGGGGCAACTATAATTCACCCCTCCACTTT. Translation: CASMDRGNYNSPLHF.

In DNA form, the CDR3 reads TGTGCCAGCAGCTTGGAACAGGGAAACACCATATATTTT. Translated, it gives CASSLEQGNTIYF. The rearrangement joins TRBV5-6 to TRBJ1-3; no clear D gene. Between the trimmed V and J ends, which lost 0 bases and 4 bases, there was a span of 5 bases. The CDR3 contains 13 residues. Germline CDR1 reads SGHDT; CDR2 reads YYEEEE.